The 3 T cell receptor beta chains reported below all come from one sample, sequenced in a study of CD8 T cells in ankylosing spondylitis. Study-level points and caveats: There was a TCR beta motif, made of several highly homologous variants, that appeared characteristic of ankylosing spondylitis blood.

The antigens these receptors bind are not known. TCRdb fed the 5' RACE reads into MiXCR, producing one record per CDR3 protein. This table holds more than 300,000 distinct CDR3 sequences, roughly 8% found once. Sequenced sample: blood, either unsorted or a sorted T cell fraction (not recorded which). These receptors were obtained from a male donor with ankylosing spondylitis.

This clonotype occurred a few times. The gene calls are TRBV6-1 and TRBJ1-5; D might be TRBD1 (5 bases). V was trimmed by 8 bases and J by 4 bases, leaving 15 bases between them. Germline V lookup: CDR1 MNHNS, CDR2 SASEGT. The CDR3 is made up of 14 amino acids. CDR3 DNA sequence: TGTGCCAGCGCAACAAGGGGAGGGAATCAGCCCCAGCATTTT. Translated, it gives CASATRGGNQPQHF.

Many counts were recorded for this clonotype. The chain uses TRBV10-3 and TRBJ2-6; D gene uncertain. This CDR3 has 15 residues. Germline values: CDR1 ENHRY, CDR2 SYGVKD. The V end was cut by 0 bases, the J end by 4 bases, with 7 bases between. The CDR3 region is CAISESRNGANVLTF. CDR3 sequence (DNA): TGTGCCATCAGTGAGTCACGGAACGGGGCCAACGTCCTGACTTTC.

V gene TRBV15 combines with J gene TRBJ2-5; D unresolved. CDR1 and CDR2 from the germline V gene are LNHNV and YYDKDF (reference sequence). This CDR3 contains 14 residues. The germline V and J ends were trimmed by 1 base and 2 bases, with 8 bases remaining between them. CDR3 nucleotide sequence: TGTGCCACCAGCAGAGTGCCAGTTCAAGAGACCCAGTACTTC. Its translation is CATSRVPVQETQYF.